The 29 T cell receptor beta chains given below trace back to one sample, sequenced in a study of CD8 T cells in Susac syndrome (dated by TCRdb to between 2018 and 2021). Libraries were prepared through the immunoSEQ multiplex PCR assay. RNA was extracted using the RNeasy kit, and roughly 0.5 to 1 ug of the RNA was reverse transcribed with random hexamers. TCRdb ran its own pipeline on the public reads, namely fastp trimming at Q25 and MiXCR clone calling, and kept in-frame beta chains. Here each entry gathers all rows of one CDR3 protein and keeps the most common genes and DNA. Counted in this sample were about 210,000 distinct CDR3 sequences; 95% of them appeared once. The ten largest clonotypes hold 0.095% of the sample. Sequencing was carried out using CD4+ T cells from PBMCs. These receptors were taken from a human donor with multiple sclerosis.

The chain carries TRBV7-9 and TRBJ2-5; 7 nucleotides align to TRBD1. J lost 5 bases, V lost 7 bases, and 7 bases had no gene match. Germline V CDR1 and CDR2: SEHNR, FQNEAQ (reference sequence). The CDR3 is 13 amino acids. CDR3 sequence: CASNPTGDETQYF. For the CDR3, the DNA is TGTGCCAGCAACCCTACAGGGGACGAGACCCAGTACTTC.

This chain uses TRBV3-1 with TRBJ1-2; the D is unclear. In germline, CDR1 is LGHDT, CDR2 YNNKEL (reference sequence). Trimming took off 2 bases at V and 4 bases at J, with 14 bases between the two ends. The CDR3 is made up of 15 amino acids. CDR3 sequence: CASSQRLRGTYGYTF. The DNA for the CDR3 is TGTGCCAGCAGCCAAAGGCTTCGGGGAACCTATGGCTACACCTTC.

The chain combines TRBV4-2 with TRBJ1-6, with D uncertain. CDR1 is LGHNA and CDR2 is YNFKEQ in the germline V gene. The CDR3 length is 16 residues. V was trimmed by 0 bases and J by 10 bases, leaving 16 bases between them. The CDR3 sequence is CASSQEAREFISPLHF. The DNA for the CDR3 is TGTGCCAGCAGCCAAGAGGCAAGGGAGTTTATCTCACCCCTCCACTTT.

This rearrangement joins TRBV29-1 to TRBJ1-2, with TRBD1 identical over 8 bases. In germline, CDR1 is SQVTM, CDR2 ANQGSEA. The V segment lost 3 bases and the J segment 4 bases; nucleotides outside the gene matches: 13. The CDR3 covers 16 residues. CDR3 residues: CSVDYSGGPSSYGYTF. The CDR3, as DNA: TGCAGCGTTGACTATTCAGGGGGCCCAAGTAGCTATGGCTACACCTTC.

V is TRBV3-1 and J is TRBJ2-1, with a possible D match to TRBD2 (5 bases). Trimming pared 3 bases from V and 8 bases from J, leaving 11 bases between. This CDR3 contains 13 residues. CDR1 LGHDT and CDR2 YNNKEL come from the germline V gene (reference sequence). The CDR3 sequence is CASSQMRVDEQFF. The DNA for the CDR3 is TGTGCCAGCAGCCAGATGCGGGTCGATGAGCAGTTCTTC.

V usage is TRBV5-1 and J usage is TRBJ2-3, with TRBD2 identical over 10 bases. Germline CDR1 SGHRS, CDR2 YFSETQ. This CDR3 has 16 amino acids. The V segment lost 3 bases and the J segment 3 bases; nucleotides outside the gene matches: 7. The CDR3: CASSSAGGPNTDTQYF. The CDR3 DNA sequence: TGCGCCAGCAGCTCAGCGGGAGGGCCTAATACAGATACGCAGTATTTT.

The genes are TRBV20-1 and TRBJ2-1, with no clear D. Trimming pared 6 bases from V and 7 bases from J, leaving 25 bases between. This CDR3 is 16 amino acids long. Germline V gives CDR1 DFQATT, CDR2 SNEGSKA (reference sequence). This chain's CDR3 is CSAGTPGPTLRNEQFF. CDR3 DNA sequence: TGCAGTGCCGGTACCCCGGGTCCCACCCTTAGGAATGAGCAGTTCTTC.

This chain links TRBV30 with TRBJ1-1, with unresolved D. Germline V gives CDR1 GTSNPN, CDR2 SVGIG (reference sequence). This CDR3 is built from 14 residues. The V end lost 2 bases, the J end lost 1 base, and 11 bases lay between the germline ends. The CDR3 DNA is TGTGCCTGGAGTCTCAGTTTCACGAACACTGAAGCTTTCTTT. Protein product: CAWSLSFTNTEAFF.

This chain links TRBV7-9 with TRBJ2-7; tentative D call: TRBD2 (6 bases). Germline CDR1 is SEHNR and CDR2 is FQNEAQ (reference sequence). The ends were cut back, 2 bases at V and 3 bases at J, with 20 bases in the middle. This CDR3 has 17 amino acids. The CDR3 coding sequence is TGTGCCAGCAGCTTATGGGCCGGGCGCGGGGACCACTACGAGCAGTACTTC. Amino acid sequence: CASSLWAGRGDHYEQYF.

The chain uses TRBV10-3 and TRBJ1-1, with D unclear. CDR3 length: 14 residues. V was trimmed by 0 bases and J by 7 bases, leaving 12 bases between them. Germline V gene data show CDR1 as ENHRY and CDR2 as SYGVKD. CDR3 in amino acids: CAISESFGEGEAFF. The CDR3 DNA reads TGTGCCATCAGTGAGTCGTTCGGGGAGGGTGAAGCTTTCTTT.

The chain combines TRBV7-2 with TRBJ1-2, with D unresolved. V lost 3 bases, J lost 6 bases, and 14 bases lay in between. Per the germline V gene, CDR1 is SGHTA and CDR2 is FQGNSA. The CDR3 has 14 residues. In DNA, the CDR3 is TGTGCCAGCAGCTTCTACCTCGGCGGCGATGGCTACACCTTC. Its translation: CASSFYLGGDGYTF.

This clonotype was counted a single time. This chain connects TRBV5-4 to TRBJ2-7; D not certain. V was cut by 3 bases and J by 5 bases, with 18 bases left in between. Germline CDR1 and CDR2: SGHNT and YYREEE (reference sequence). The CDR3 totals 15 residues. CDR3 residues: CASSYKALSIDEQYF. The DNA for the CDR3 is TGTGCCAGCAGCTATAAGGCCCTGAGTATCGACGAGCAGTACTTC.

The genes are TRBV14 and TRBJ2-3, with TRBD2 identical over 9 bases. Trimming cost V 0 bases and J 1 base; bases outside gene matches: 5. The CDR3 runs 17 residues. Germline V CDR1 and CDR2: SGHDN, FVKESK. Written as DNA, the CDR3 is TGTGCCAGCAGCCAAGACGCACTAGCGGGTCGCACAGATACGCAGTATTTT. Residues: CASSQDALAGRTDTQYF.

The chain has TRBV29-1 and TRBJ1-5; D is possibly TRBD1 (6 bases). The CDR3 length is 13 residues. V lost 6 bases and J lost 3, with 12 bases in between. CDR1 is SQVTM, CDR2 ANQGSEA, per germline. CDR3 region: CSVRGGNNQPQHF. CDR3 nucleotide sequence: TGCAGCGTCCGAGGGGGTAACAATCAGCCCCAGCATTTT.

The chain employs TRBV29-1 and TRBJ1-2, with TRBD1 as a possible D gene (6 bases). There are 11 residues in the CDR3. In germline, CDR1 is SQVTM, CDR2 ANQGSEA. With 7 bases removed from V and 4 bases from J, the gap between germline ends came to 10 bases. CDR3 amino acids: CSAGTSYGYTF. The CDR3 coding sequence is TGCAGCGCTGGGACATCCTATGGCTACACCTTC.

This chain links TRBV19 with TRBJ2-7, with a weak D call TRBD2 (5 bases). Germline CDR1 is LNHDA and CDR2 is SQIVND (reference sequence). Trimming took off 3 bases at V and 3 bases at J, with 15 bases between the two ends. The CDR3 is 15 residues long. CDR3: CASSIRGAASYEQYF. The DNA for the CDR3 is TGTGCCAGTAGTATCCGGGGTGCGGCAAGCTACGAGCAGTACTTC.

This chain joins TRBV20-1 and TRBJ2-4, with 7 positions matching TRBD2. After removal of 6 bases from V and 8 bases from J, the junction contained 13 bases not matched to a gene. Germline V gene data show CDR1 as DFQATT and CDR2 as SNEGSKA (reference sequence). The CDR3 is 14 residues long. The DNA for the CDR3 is TGCAGTGCGACCCCCGGGGGGAATGGGGACATTCAGTACTTC. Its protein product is CSATPGGNGDIQYF.

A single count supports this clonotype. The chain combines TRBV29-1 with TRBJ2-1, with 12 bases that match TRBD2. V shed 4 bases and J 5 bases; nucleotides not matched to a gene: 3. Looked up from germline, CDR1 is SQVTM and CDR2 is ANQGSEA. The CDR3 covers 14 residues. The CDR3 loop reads CSVGTSGNDNEQFF. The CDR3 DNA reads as TGCAGCGTTGGGACTAGCGGGAACGACAATGAGCAGTTCTTC.

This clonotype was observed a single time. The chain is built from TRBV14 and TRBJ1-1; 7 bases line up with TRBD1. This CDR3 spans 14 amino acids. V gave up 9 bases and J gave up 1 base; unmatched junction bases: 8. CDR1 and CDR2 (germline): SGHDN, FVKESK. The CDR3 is CARSPGQTNTEAFF. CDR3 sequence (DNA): TGTGCCAGGTCTCCGGGACAGACGAACACTGAAGCTTTCTTT.

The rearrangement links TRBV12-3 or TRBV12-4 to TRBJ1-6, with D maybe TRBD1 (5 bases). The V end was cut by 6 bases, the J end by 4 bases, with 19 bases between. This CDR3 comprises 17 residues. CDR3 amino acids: CASRATGLGGYNSPLHF. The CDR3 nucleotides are TGTGCCAGCAGGGCAACAGGTCTCGGAGGGTATAATTCACCCCTCCACTTT.

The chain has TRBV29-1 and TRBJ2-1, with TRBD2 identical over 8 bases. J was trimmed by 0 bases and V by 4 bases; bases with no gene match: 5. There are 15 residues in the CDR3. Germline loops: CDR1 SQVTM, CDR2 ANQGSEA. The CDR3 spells CSVGSGTSSYNEQFF. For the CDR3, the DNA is TGCAGCGTTGGGTCGGGGACTAGCTCCTACAATGAGCAGTTCTTC.

CDR3 nucleotide sequence: TGTGCCACCAGTGAGGGCGGAAGGACTCAGCCCCAGCATTTT. Translation gives CATSEGGRTQPQHF. This chain links TRBV24-1 with TRBJ1-5, with D hard to call. The CDR3 has 14 amino acids. The V end was cut by 4 bases, the J end by 6 bases, with 12 bases between. In germline, CDR1 is KGHDR, CDR2 SFDVKD.

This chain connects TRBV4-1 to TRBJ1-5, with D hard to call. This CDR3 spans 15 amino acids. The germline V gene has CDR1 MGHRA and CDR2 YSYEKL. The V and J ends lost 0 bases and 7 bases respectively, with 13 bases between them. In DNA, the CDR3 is TGCGCCAGCAGCCAAGAAGTAGTAGGCGACCAGCCCCAGCATTTT. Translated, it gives CASSQEVVGDQPQHF.

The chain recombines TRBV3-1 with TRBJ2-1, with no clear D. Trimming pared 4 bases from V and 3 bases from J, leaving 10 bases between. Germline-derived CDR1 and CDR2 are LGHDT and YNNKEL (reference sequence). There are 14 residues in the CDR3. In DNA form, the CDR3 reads TGTGCCAGCAGCCCTGCGCTATTCTACAATGAGCAGTTCTTC. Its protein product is CASSPALFYNEQFF.

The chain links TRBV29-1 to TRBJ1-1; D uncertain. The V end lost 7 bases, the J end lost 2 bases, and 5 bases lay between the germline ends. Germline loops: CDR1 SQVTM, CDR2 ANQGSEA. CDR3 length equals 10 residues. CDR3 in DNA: TGCAGCGCTACTAACACTGAAGCTTTCTTT. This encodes CSATNTEAFF.

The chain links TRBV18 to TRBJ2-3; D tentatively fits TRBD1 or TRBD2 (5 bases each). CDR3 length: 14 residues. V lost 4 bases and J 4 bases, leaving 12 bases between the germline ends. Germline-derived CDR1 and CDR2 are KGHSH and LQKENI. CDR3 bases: TGTGCCAGCTCACTTCGGCAGGGACCAGATACGCAGTATTTT. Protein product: CASSLRQGPDTQYF.

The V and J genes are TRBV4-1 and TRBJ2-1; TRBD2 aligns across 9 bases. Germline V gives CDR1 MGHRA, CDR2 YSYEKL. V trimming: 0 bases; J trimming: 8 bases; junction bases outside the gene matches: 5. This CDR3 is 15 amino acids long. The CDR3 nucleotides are TGCGCCAGCAGCCAAGAGGGCGGGAGGGTCGATGAGCAGTTCTTC. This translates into CASSQEGGRVDEQFF.

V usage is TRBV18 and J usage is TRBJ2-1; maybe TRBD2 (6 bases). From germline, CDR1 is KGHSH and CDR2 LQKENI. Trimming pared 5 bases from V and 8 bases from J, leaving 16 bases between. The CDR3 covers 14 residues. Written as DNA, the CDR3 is TGTGCCAGCTCAGGGACTCCCGCTCCCCATGAGCAGTTCTTC. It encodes CASSGTPAPHEQFF.

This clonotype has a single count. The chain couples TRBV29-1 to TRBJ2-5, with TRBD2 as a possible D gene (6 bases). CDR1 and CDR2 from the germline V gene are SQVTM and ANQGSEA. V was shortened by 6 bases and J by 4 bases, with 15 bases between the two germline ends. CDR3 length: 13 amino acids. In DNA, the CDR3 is TGCAGCGTCCCCCGGGAGTATGCAGAGACCCAGTACTTC. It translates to CSVPREYAETQYF.